This T cell receptor (beta chain) derives from a study of blood T cell repertoires in COVID-19. About the research overall: Sources were T cells, B-cell-depleted T cells, or PBMCs; the material itself was cDNA or gDNA.

Under the authors' procedure: From reference gene primer amplification, estimates of nucleated cell counts were derived. Profiling relied on immunoSEQ multiplex PCR, and the TCRdb table lists in-frame clones only, not all of them. The V and J calls and clone size were taken over from that table, and D and trimming were inferred from the DNA. The sample carries tens of thousands of clones, 90% recorded once. This clone has only one observation. The V gene's germline CDR1 is SGHTS and CDR2 YDEGEE. The germline V and J ends were trimmed by 0 bases and 4 bases, with 13 bases remaining between them. The length of the CDR3 is 15 residues.

The rearrangement links TRBV5-8 to TRBJ1-1; D is possibly TRBD1 (5 bases). Sequenced: peripheral blood. The sequence derives from a man aged 50 to 59 with COVID-19, enrolled during active disease. The CDR3 DNA reads as TGTGCCAGCAGCTTGGGGGGCGGAGTGGGCACTGAAGCTTTCTTT. This encodes CASSLGGGVGTEAFF.